This T cell receptor (beta chain) appears in the sequencing data of a study of T cell changes during pregnancy in multiple sclerosis. V dropped 6 bases and J dropped 1; count of bases not matched to a gene: 2. Germline lookup yields CDR1 MNHEY and CDR2 SVGAGI. This CDR3 comprises 14 residues. Profiled with immunoSEQ multiplex PCR; TCRdb holds only in-frame clones, not every one. The repertoire consists of 90,000 to 100,000 clones, with more than 85% occurring once and the leading ten covering about 1.5%. This chain joins TRBV6-5 and TRBJ1-2; 10 positions match TRBD1. Sequencing used peripheral blood, obtained in the first trimester of pregnancy. The receptor comes from a female donor with multiple sclerosis, enrolled in a pregnancy study. In DNA form, the CDR3 reads TGTGCCAGCAGCCGGGACAGGGGTAACTATGGCTACACCTTC. The encoded protein is CASSRDRGNYGYTF.